The present entry profiles one TCR beta chain with its context. Every subset's genomic DNA went evenly onto several immunoSEQ plates. Sequencing was performed with immunoSEQ multiplex PCR; in TCRdb, only in-frame clones are kept and a portion is missing. The repertoire holds about 2,200,000 clones, with under 95% as singletons. The ends were cut back, 4 bases at V and 2 bases at J, with 6 bases in the middle. CDR3 length: 12 amino acids. Germline loops: CDR1 MGHDK, CDR2 SYGVNS. The sample belongs to a study of shared clonotypes between healthy human individuals. CD45RO-negative CD8 cells positively selected for CCR7 made up the naive population, which excluded terminally differentiated effector memory CD45RA+ cells.

This TCR was recovered from a man aged 18 to 30 in good health. Some clones in this sample may be carry-over from other donors' samples. V gene TRBV25-1 combines with J gene TRBJ2-7; D unresolved. Sequenced material: naive CD8+ T cells from PBMCs. In nucleotides, the CDR3 is TGTGCCAGCAGTGGAAGCCCCTACGAGCAGTACTTC. It specifies CASSGSPYEQYF.